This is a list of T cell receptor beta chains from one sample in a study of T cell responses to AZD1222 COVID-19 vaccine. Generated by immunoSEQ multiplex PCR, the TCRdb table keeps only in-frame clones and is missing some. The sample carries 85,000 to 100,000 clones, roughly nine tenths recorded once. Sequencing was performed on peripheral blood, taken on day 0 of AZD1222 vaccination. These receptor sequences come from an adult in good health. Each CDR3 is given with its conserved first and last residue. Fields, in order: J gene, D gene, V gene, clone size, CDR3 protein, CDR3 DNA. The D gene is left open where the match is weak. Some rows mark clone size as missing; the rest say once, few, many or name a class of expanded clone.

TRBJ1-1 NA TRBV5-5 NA CASIIQPRNTEAFF TGTGCCAGCATCATACAACCCCGAAACACTGAAGCTTTCTTT
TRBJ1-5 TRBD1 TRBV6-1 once CASSESMGQGRVPQHF TGTGCCAGCAGTGAAAGCATGGGACAGGGTCGTGTCCCCCAGCATTTT
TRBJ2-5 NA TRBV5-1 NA CASSLVGFSTQYF TGCGCCAGCAGCTTGGTTGGTTTTAGTACCCAGTACTTC
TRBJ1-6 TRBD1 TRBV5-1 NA CASSPRDSYNSPLHF TGCGCCAGCAGCCCACGGGACAGCTATAATTCACCCCTCCACTTT
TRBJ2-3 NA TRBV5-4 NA CASSQPGQGRTDTQYF TGTGCCAGCAGCCAGCCGGGCCAAGGGCGCACAGATACGCAGTATTTT
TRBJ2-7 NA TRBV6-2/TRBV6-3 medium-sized CASSYSDSAYEQYF TGTGCCAGCAGTTACTCGGACAGCGCCTACGAGCAGTACTTC
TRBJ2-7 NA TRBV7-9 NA CASSFGRLYEQYF TGTGCCAGCAGCTTCGGACGGCTCTACGAGCAGTACTTC
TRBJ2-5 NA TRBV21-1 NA CASSTRGWAQETQYF TGTGCCAGCAGCACACGTGGTTGGGCCCAAGAGACCCAGTACTTC
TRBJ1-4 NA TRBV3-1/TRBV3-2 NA CASSRLGEKLFF TGTGCCAGCAGCCGTTTGGGTGAAAAACTGTTTTTT
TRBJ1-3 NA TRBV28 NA CASLARGNTIYF TGTGCCAGCTTGGCGAGGGGAAACACCATATATTTT
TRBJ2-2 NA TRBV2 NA CASKRRDTGELFF TGTGCCAGCAAACGTAGGGATACCGGGGAGCTGTTTTTT
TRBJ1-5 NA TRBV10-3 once CAISESEGVGLRNQPQHF TGTGCCATCAGTGAGTCGGAAGGGGTGGGGTTGCGCAATCAGCCCCAGCATTTT
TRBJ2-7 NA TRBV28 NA CASSLVTGPSYEQYF TGTGCCAGCAGTTTAGTAACAGGGCCTTCCTACGAGCAGTACTTC
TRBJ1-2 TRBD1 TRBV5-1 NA CASSARGDGYTF TGCGCCAGCAGCGCCAGGGGGGATGGCTACACCTTC
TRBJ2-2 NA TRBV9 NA CASSVTSWATGELFF TGTGCCAGCAGCGTCACTAGCTGGGCGACCGGGGAGCTGTTTTTT
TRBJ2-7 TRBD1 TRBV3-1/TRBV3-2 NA CASSPGTGSSYEQYF TGTGCCAGCAGCCCAGGGACAGGTAGCTCCTACGAGCAGTACTTC
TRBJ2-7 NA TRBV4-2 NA CASSQDGQASYEQYF TGTGCCAGCAGCCAAGATGGGCAGGCCTCCTACGAGCAGTACTTC